This record covers a single TCR beta chain. Deletions cut 7 bases from V and 0 bases from J, with 13 bases between. Germline CDR1 is MNHEY and CDR2 is SMNVEV (reference sequence). The CDR3 loop spans 15 amino acids. This specimen belongs to a study of blood T cell repertoires in COVID-19. At the level of the study: Material from acute and convalescent COVID-19 was sourced from the United States, Italy and Spain. The analysed material was cDNA or gDNA that came from T cells, B-cell-depleted T cells, or PBMCs.

Authors' analysis steps: Reference gene primers were amplified, and this amplification served to estimate nucleated cell counts. Some clones are missing from TCRdb's copy, which holds only in-frame ones; the method was immunoSEQ multiplex PCR. The V and J calls and clone size were taken over from that table, and D and trimming were inferred from the DNA. This table holds tens of thousands of clones, about 90% found once. Specimen: peripheral blood. The sequence came from a man in his fifties with acute or convalescent COVID-19. This rearrangement joins TRBV27 to TRBJ1-5; tentatively, D is TRBD1 (5 bases). CDR3 loop: CASTRLGGSNQPQHF. The CDR3 bases are TGTGCCAGCACCCGCCTCGGGGGTAGCAATCAGCCCCAGCATTTT.